The next 2 T cell receptor beta chains were all read from a single sample in a study of regulatory T cells. Study results and limitations: In CD3G deficiency, regulatory T cells had lower Shannon diversity than autologous conventional CD4+ and control regulatory cells.

The PCR used 52 TRBV and 13 TRBJ primers. Data came from immunoSEQ multiplex PCR; TCRdb stores just in-frame clones and leaves some out. The table has about 3,900 clones, about 90% seen once. Their specific antigens are unknown. Sequencing input: CD4+ Tregs sorted from blood. The origin of the receptors is a child aged 2 to 10 with CD3G deficiency.

The V and J genes are TRBV6-1 and TRBJ2-7; 10 bases align to TRBD1. Germline V gives CDR1 MNHNS, CDR2 SASEGT. The CDR3 has 15 residues. Trimming at V came to 5 bases and at J to 2 bases, leaving 6 bases not matched to a gene. The CDR3: CASSLWDRGTYEQYF. The CDR3 DNA sequence: TGTGCCAGCAGTTTGTGGGACAGGGGAACCTACGAGCAGTACTTC.

V usage is TRBV5-1 and J usage is TRBJ2-3; D ambiguous. The CDR3 runs 16 residues. Germline CDR1 is SGHRS and CDR2 is YFSETQ. V lost 4 bases to trimming and J lost 1 base, with 16 bases between them. Here the CDR3 DNA reads TGCGCCAGCAGCCCCCGACTGGCGCAAGGCACAGATACGCAGTATTTT. Protein: CASSPRLAQGTDTQYF.